One sample yielded the 11 T cell receptor beta chains listed below, sequenced in a study of early T cells in non-severe SARS-CoV-2 infection. TCRdb fed the 5' RACE reads into MiXCR, producing one record per CDR3 protein. The sample contains fewer than 80,000 distinct CDR3 sequences, roughly 12% of which appear only once. Sample: whole blood, taken at baseline. The receptors derive from an adult who was a healthcare worker with PCR-confirmed SARS-CoV-2 infection or an uninfected control (not recorded which).

This chain uses TRBV10-3 with TRBJ2-2; D remains unclear. Germline assignment: CDR1 ENHRY and CDR2 SYGVKD. This CDR3 is built from 13 residues. Trimming left V 4 bases short and J 6 bases short, with 9 bases between. CDR3 loop: CAISAQVSGELFF. The CDR3 nucleotides read TGTGCCATCAGTGCCCAGGTTTCCGGGGAGCTGTTTTTT.

The J gene is TRBJ2-1, the V gene TRBV20-1; TRBD1 agrees at 8 bases. From germline, CDR1 is DFQATT and CDR2 SNEGSKA (reference sequence). Germline trimming cut 6 bases from V and 4 bases from J; bases unmatched to any gene: 11. This CDR3 is built from 15 residues. This CDR3 is CSAPQTGGTYNEQFF. CDR3 DNA sequence: TGCAGTGCCCCCCAAACAGGGGGTACTTACAATGAGCAGTTCTTC.

This clonotype was found a few times. The chain uses TRBV12-3 or TRBV12-4 and TRBJ2-7, with D perhaps TRBD1 or TRBD2 (5 bases each). CDR3 length equals 14 residues. Trimming removed 7 bases from V and 0 bases from J, with 13 bases in between. In DNA form, the CDR3 reads TGTGCCAGCACCTGGGGGACCGGCTCCTACGAGCAGTACTTC. Residues: CASTWGTGSYEQYF.

This clonotype was observed a handful of times. The chain combines TRBV11-2 with TRBJ2-7, with TRBD2 identical over 9 bases. This CDR3 has 15 amino acids. Germline CDR1 is SGHAT and CDR2 is FQNNGV. Germline trimming cut 2 bases from V and 7 bases from J; bases unmatched to any gene: 9. The CDR3 region is CASSLSAGGTEEQYF. CDR3 DNA sequence: TGTGCCAGCAGCTTATCAGCGGGGGGAACGGAGGAGCAGTACTTC.

This clonotype was found many times. The chain employs TRBV10-3 and TRBJ2-1; a weak D match, TRBD2 (6 bases). Germline CDR1 ENHRY, CDR2 SYGVKD. The CDR3 extends over 13 amino acids. Trimming stripped 3 bases from V and 8 bases from J, with 11 bases between. The CDR3 DNA is TGTGCCATCAGTGAAGGTTGGGGGGATGAGCAGTTCTTC. It yields the protein CAISEGWGDEQFF.

The chain combines TRBV28 with TRBJ1-4, with 9 bases that match TRBD1. The CDR3 has 14 residues. Germline-derived CDR1 and CDR2 are MDHEN and SYDVKM. V was clipped by 5 bases and J by 8 bases; unmatched bases: 6. The chain's CDR3 is CASSVGDREEKLFF. CDR3 DNA: TGTGCCAGCAGTGTGGGGGACAGGGAGGAAAAACTGTTTTTT.

This clonotype came up a few times. This chain connects TRBV19 to TRBJ2-2; D possibly corresponds to TRBD1 (6 bases). Germline V gene lookup returns CDR1 LNHDA and CDR2 SQIVND (reference sequence). V lost 5 bases to trimming and J lost 7 bases, with 14 bases between them. The CDR3 contains 14 residues. The CDR3 DNA follows: TGTGCCAGTAGTCCACATACAGGGATCGGGGAGCTGTTTTTT. This codes for CASSPHTGIGELFF. Based on the CDR3 plus reference TRBV19 and TRBJ2-2, the full variable domain is DGGITQSPKYLFRKEGQNVTLSCEQNLNHDAMYWYRQDPGQGLRLIYYSQIVNDFQKGDIAEGYSVSREKKESFPLTVTSAQKNPTAFYLCASSPHTGIGELFFGEGSRLTVL.

Ten or more counts support this clonotype. The CDR3 DNA sequence: TGTGCCAGCAGCGTAGAGGGGAAGGGCAATCAGCCCCAGCATTTT. Translation gives CASSVEGKGNQPQHF. The chain has TRBV9 and TRBJ1-5, with D tentatively TRBD1 (5 bases). There are 15 residues in the CDR3. V was shortened by 0 bases and J by 2 bases, with 9 bases between the two germline ends. The germline CDR1 and CDR2 sequences are SGDLS and YYNGEE.

This clonotype was counted only a few times. V is TRBV27 and J is TRBJ2-7, with TRBD1 identical over 9 bases. Germline values: CDR1 MNHEY, CDR2 SMNVEV (reference sequence). This CDR3 spans 14 amino acids. J gave up 7 bases and V 3 bases, and 7 bases lay outside the gene matches. The CDR3 nucleotides read TGTGCCAGCAGTTTCCGGGACAGGGTTGAAGAGCAGTACTTC. This codes for CASSFRDRVEEQYF.

This clonotype was counted only a few times. The rearrangement uses TRBV9 and TRBJ2-3; 8 bases are shared with TRBD2. Unmatched junction bases numbered 8, after V lost 4 bases and J lost 4 bases. The CDR3 is 15 amino acids. In germline, CDR1 is SGDLS, CDR2 YYNGEE. The CDR3 nucleotides read TGTGCCAGCAGCCCAAGGACTAGCTGGGCAGATACGCAGTATTTT. Amino acid sequence: CASSPRTSWADTQYF.

The sample holds many counts of this clonotype. The chain recombines TRBV5-5 with TRBJ2-1; TRBD2 matches 8 bases. The CDR3 loop spans 16 amino acids. CDR1 and CDR2 from the germline V gene are SGHKS and YYEKEE (reference sequence). The V segment lost 4 bases and the J segment 7 bases; nucleotides outside the gene matches: 13. The CDR3 DNA follows: TGTGCCAGCAGCCCATACCCCAGCGGGGGTGGGAATGAGCAGTTCTTC. Encoded protein: CASSPYPSGGGNEQFF.